This T cell receptor (beta chain) is from a study of cytomegalovirus exposure and HLA in healthy donors. Primers for the PCR totalled 60 Vbeta and 13 Jbeta. The assay was immunoSEQ multiplex PCR, and TCRdb's table has in-frame clones only and misses some. The sample yields 150,000 to 200,000 clones, about four fifths seen once. This CDR3 has 15 residues. Germline loops: CDR1 SGDLS, CDR2 YYNGEE. V lost 4 bases, J lost 6 bases, and 14 bases lay in between. This chain connects TRBV9 to TRBJ1-6, with D tentatively TRBD1 (5 bases). The sequenced sample consisted of PBMCs. This receptor was taken from a man younger than 30 in good health and CMV-seronegative. CDR3 region: CASSSGENLNSPLHF. CDR3 DNA: TGTGCCAGCAGCTCGGGGGAGAACCTTAATTCACCCCTCCACTTT. Variable domain in full (rest from reference TRBV9 and TRBJ1-6): DSGVTQTPKHLITATGQRVTLRCSPRSGDLSVYWYQQSLDQGLQFLIQYYNGEERAKGNILERFSAQQFPDLHSELNLSSLELGDSALYFCASSSGENLNSPLHFGNGTRLTVT.